Shown below are 10 T cell receptor beta chains from a single sample sequenced in a study of graft-versus-host responses after intestinal transplantation (dated by TCRdb to the early 2020s). Libraries were constructed by the immunoSEQ multiplex PCR assay. TCRdb retrieved this table from immuneACCESS and kept in-frame rearrangements only. Not all clones are present; in checked studies, unresolved V genes account for under half, and no reason is known for the remainder. The sample has some 45,000 clones on record, around 90% of them singletons. Clones ranked in the top ten supply nearly 4.5% of the sample. The source was PBMCs, collected 524 days after transplant. The receptors derive from a human patient who received an intestinal transplant, so some T cells may come from the graft donor.

This clone was picked up a small number of times. V and J are TRBV7-9 and TRBJ1-5, with a tentative D call TRBD1 (5 bases). CDR1 SEHNR and CDR2 FQNEAQ come from the germline V gene (reference sequence). V was shortened by 1 base and J by 7 bases, with 11 bases between the two germline ends. The CDR3 is 14 residues long. CDR3 DNA sequence: TGTGCCAGCAGCTTAGTAGGTACAGGACAGCCCCAGCATTTT. The encoded protein is CASSLVGTGQPQHF.

The chain has TRBV18 and TRBJ2-3, with 8 bases matching TRBD2. V shed 5 bases, J shed 5 bases, and the junction held 9 bases outside the gene matches. This CDR3 is built from 15 residues. Germline-derived CDR1 and CDR2 are KGHSH and LQKENI. The CDR3 region is CASSSSGTSRDTQYF. Here the CDR3 DNA reads TGTGCCAGCTCATCTTCCGGGACTAGTAGAGATACGCAGTATTTT. The full variable domain, completed using reference TRBV18 and TRBJ2-3, is NAGVMQNPRHLVRRRGQEARLRCSPMKGHSHVYWYRQLPEEGLKFMVYLQKENIIDESGMPKERFSAEFPKEGPSILRIQQVVRGDSAAYFCASSSSGTSRDTQYFGPGTRLTVL.

This clone was observed a handful of times. This chain links TRBV5-4 with TRBJ2-7; 11 positions agree with TRBD1. This CDR3 comprises 15 residues. Germline CDR1 is SGHNT and CDR2 is YYREEE (reference sequence). The V and J ends lost 1 base and 2 bases, in that order; junction bases with no gene match: 2. In DNA form, the CDR3 reads TGTGCCAGCAGCTTGTGGGGACAGGGGGCCTACGAGCAGTACTTC. Protein sequence: CASSLWGQGAYEQYF.

The V call is TRBV7-2, the J call TRBJ2-7; D not resolved. Germline CDR1 reads SGHTA; CDR2 reads FQGNSA. CDR3 length: 16 residues. Trimming stripped 5 bases from V and 3 bases from J, with 20 bases between. The CDR3, as DNA: TGTGCCAGCAGCCCCTCTGCAAGGCCAGCGAGCTACGAGCAGTACTTC. Protein sequence: CASSPSARPASYEQYF.

The rearrangement uses TRBV7-2 and TRBJ1-1; D is perhaps TRBD1 (6 bases). The CDR3 spans 14 residues. The germline gives CDR1 SGHTA, CDR2 FQGNSA. V lost 1 base, J lost 1 base, and 7 bases lay in between. The CDR3 DNA follows: TGTGCCAGCAGCTTAGGGGGGGCGAACACTGAAGCTTTCTTT. Its translation is CASSLGGANTEAFF.

The chain is built from TRBV5-6 and TRBJ1-2; D unclear. V lost 0 bases, J lost 2 bases, and 8 bases lay in between. There are 14 residues in the CDR3. Per germline, CDR1 SGHDT and CDR2 YYEEEE. In DNA form, the CDR3 reads TGTGCCAGCAGCTTGGCCCCACGGAACTATGGCTACACCTTC. Its translation: CASSLAPRNYGYTF.

The chain uses TRBV27 and TRBJ2-7, with D perhaps TRBD2 (5 bases). This CDR3 is 15 amino acids long. The ends were cut back, 0 bases at V and 5 bases at J, with 14 bases in the middle. The germline gives CDR1 MNHEY, CDR2 SMNVEV (reference sequence). The DNA of the CDR3 is TGTGCCAGCAGTTTATCCACGACGGGATCTCACGAGCAGTACTTC. Translation: CASSLSTTGSHEQYF.

CDR3 protein: CASSIKGQGFNEQFF. In nucleotides, the CDR3 is TGTGCCAGTAGTATAAAGGGACAGGGTTTCAATGAGCAGTTCTTC. The chain links TRBV19 to TRBJ2-1; TRBD1 matches 9 bases. J gave up 6 bases and V 2 bases, and 5 bases lay outside the gene matches. The CDR3 covers 15 residues. Looked up from germline, CDR1 is LNHDA and CDR2 is SQIVND (reference sequence). Drawing the rest from reference TRBV19 and TRBJ2-1, the complete variable domain is DGGITQSPKYLFRKEGQNVTLSCEQNLNHDAMYWYRQDPGQGLRLIYYSQIVNDFQKGDIAEGYSVSREKKESFPLTVTSAQKNPTAFYLCASSIKGQGFNEQFFGPGTRLTVL.

A few counts support this clone. V is TRBV29-1 and J is TRBJ1-3; D might be TRBD1 (6 bases). Germline lookup yields CDR1 SQVTM and CDR2 ANQGSEA. The V gene lost 1 base and the J gene lost 0 bases, with 13 bases spanning the gap. The CDR3 totals 16 residues. Written as DNA, the CDR3 is TGCAGCGTTGAAGCAGATGGGGACACCTCTGGAAACACCATATATTTT. Residues: CSVEADGDTSGNTIYF.

This clone has just a few counts. The rearrangement joins TRBV2 to TRBJ1-1; D gene uncertain. V was trimmed by 6 bases and J by 3 bases, leaving 14 bases between them. Looked up from germline, CDR1 is SNHLY and CDR2 is FYNNEI. There are 14 residues in the CDR3. This CDR3 reads CASSQDGQDTEAFF. DNA of the CDR3: TGTGCCAGCAGCCAGGATGGGCAGGACACTGAAGCTTTCTTT. Complete variable domain (other parts from reference TRBV2 and TRBJ1-1): EPEVTQTPSHQVTQMGQEVILRCVPISNHLYFYWYRQILGQKVEFLVSFYNNEISEKSEIFDDQFSVERPDGSNFTLKIRSTKLEDSAMYFCASSQDGQDTEAFFGQGTRLTVV.